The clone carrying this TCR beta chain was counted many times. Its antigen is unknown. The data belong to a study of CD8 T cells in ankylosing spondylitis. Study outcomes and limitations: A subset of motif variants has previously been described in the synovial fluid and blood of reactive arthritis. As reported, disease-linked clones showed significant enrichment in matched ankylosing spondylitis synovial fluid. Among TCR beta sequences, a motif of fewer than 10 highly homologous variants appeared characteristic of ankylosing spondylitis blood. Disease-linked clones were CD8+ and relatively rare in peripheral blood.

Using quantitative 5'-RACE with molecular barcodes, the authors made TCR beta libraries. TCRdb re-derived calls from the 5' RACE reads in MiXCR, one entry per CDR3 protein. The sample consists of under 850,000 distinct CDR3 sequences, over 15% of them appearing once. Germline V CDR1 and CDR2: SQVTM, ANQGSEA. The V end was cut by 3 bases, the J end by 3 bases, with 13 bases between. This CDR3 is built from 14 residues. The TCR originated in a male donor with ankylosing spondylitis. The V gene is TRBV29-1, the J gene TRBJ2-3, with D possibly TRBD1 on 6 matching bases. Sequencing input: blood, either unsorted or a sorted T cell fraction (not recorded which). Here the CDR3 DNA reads TGCAGCGTTGAGGGGGCCAGGGCGACAGATACGCAGTATTTT. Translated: CSVEGARATDTQYF.